This paragraph reports one T cell receptor (beta chain). This entry comes from a study of blood T cell repertoires in COVID-19. Study as a whole: PBMCs, B-cell-depleted T cells, or T cells provided the cDNA or gDNA that made up the material.

Repertoires were generated with immunoSEQ multiplex PCR, while TCRdb's copy carries only in-frame clones and drops some. The table has under 350,000 clones, 80% to 90% seen once. In germline, CDR1 is LGHNT, CDR2 FRNRAP. The CDR3 is 15 residues long. V lost 6 bases and J lost 6, with 18 bases in between. The source of this sequence is a woman aged 70-85 years with acute or convalescent COVID-19. Sequencing input: peripheral blood. The V and J genes are TRBV12-5 and TRBJ2-1; D is possibly TRBD2 (5 bases). CDR3 loop: CASGQGERNGNEQFF. DNA for the CDR3: TGTGCTAGTGGCCAAGGTGAGCGGAATGGCAATGAGCAGTTCTTC.